One sample yielded the 23 T cell receptor beta chains listed below, sequenced in a study of regulatory T cells in long-lasting Graves disease. Building the TCR beta libraries relied on iRepertoire HTBI primers, and CDR3 regions underwent Arm-PCR. MiXCR, run by TCRdb on the multiplex PCR reads, gives a single entry per CDR3 protein. Of some 490,000 distinct CDR3 sequences listed, around 12% are singletons. The time point denotes: newly diagnosed GD, antithyroid drugs for less than 3 months. PBMCs were the source of the RNA used for TCR sequencing. This sample also appeared in a second study, on T cells in Graves' hyperthyroidism and ophthalmopathy.

The specimen comprised peripheral blood mononuclear cells (PBMCs), sampled at new diagnosis, from a patient treated with antithyroid drugs. The source is a woman aged 30 to 39 with Graves disease.

This clonotype has ten or more counts. The genes are TRBV3-1 and TRBJ2-5; 7 bases are a match to TRBD1. CDR1 is LGHDT, CDR2 YNNKEL, per germline (reference sequence). V lost 4 bases to trimming and J lost 2 bases; unmatched junction nucleotides: 4. The CDR3 covers 14 residues. CDR3 residues: CASSLWDRQETQYF. CDR3 DNA sequence: TGTGCCAGCAGCCTCTGGGACAGACAAGAGACCCAGTACTTC.

This clonotype has a count of ten or more. This chain links TRBV3-1 with TRBJ1-6; D is unclear. Germline V gene sequence: CDR1 LGHDT, CDR2 YNNKEL (reference sequence). V shed 3 bases and J shed 9 bases, with 12 bases lying between them. This CDR3 has 14 residues. This CDR3 is CASSQGLSISPLHF. CDR3 DNA: TGTGCCAGCAGCCAGGGTCTGTCGATTTCACCCCTCCACTTT.

This clonotype was counted at least ten times. This chain links TRBV27 with TRBJ2-7, with D perhaps matching TRBD1 (6 bases). Per germline, CDR1 MNHEY and CDR2 SMNVEV (reference sequence). The CDR3 sequence is 15 residues long. V shed 0 bases and J shed 5 bases, with 14 bases lying between them. Here the CDR3 DNA reads TGTGCCAGCAGTTTATCCCGCCAGGGGTTGGACGAGCAGTACTTC. This encodes CASSLSRQGLDEQYF.

This clonotype showed up many times. The chain recombines TRBV28 with TRBJ1-2, with a tentative D call TRBD1 (5 bases). Germline V gene data show CDR1 as MDHEN and CDR2 as SYDVKM. Trimming removed 6 bases at V and 4 bases at J, with 12 bases between. The CDR3 is 13 residues long. Here the CDR3 reads CASSLPQGYGYTF. The CDR3 DNA reads TGTGCCAGCAGCCTCCCCCAGGGCTATGGCTACACCTTC.

To note about this clonotype: Since a far larger clone is one base different, this is likely a read error. The chain recombines TRBV6-2 or TRBV6-3 with TRBJ1-1; TRBD1 is a possible D gene (5 bases). Germline CDR1 is MNHEY and CDR2 is SVGEGT. V was pared by 6 bases and J by 4 bases, with 15 bases between. The CDR3 loop spans 14 amino acids. The CDR3 loop reads CASSQTKGITEAFF. The DNA for the CDR3 is TGTGCCAGCAGCCAAACCAAGGGGATCACTGAAGCTTTCTTT.

This clonotype appeared many times. One end of the junction does not line up with germline, which may come from a read error. The chain joins TRBV2 to TRBJ1-2; possible D gene TRBD1, 5 bases. This CDR3 spans 12 amino acids. In germline, CDR1 is SNHLY, CDR2 FYNNEI. CDR3 in amino acids: CASNEGVSGYTF. Here the CDR3 DNA reads TGTGCCAGCAATGAAGGGGTTTCAGGCTACACCTTC.

Ten or more counts support this clonotype. The chain has TRBV29-1 and TRBJ1-1; tentative D call: TRBD1 (5 bases). V gave up 4 bases and J gave up 1 base, with 16 bases separating them. The CDR3 extends over 15 amino acids. CDR1 is SQVTM and CDR2 is ANQGSEA in the germline V gene. CDR3 coding DNA: TGCAGCGTTGGGCCGGGGCTAGCAAAGAACACTGAAGCTTTCTTT. This codes for CSVGPGLAKNTEAFF.

This clonotype was seen ten or more times. DNA for the CDR3: TGTGCCAGCAGTGAAGGGGCCAGGGATACGCAGTATTTT. Translation gives CASSEGARDTQYF. The chain is built from TRBV2 and TRBJ2-3; D remains ambiguous. This CDR3 is 13 amino acids long. V was shortened by 1 base and J by 6 bases, with 8 bases between the two germline ends. Per germline, CDR1 SNHLY and CDR2 FYNNEI.

This clonotype was counted at least ten times. The chain has TRBV20-1 and TRBJ1-6; D is unclear. This CDR3 has 15 residues. Between the trimmed V and J ends, which lost 6 bases and 0 bases, there was a span of 12 bases. The germline V gene encodes CDR1 DFQATT and CDR2 SNEGSKA (reference sequence). The CDR3 DNA reads TGCAGTGCCCCGGACCGTAGCTCCTATAATTCACCCCTCCACTTT. Encoded protein: CSAPDRSSYNSPLHF.

This clonotype was observed many times. The chain's CDR3 is CASRPIPGQLNEKLFF. In nucleotides, the CDR3 is TGTGCCAGCAGACCAATTCCGGGACAGTTGAATGAAAAACTGTTTTTT. This chain links TRBV11-2 with TRBJ1-4; 7 bases are shared with TRBD1. Germline CDR1 reads SGHAT; CDR2 reads FQNNGV. The CDR3 totals 16 residues. V was clipped by 6 bases and J by 5 bases; unmatched bases: 12.

This clonotype came up a few times. V and J are TRBV20-1 and TRBJ2-1; 12 bases line up with TRBD2. The V segment lost 4 bases and the J segment 0 bases; nucleotides outside the gene matches: 10. This CDR3 has 18 amino acids. Germline V lookup: CDR1 DFQATT, CDR2 SNEGSKA (reference sequence). Here the CDR3 reads CSAKLPGLAGRSYNEQFF. The CDR3 nucleotides read TGCAGTGCTAAACTACCGGGACTAGCGGGCCGCTCCTACAATGAGCAGTTCTTC.

The table lists this clonotype with many counts. This sequence joins TRBV20-1 and TRBJ1-1, with TRBD1 as a possible D gene (5 bases). The germline V and J ends were trimmed by 6 bases and 4 bases, with 15 bases remaining between them. Per the germline V gene, CDR1 is DFQATT and CDR2 is SNEGSKA (reference sequence). The CDR3 is made up of 13 amino acids. The CDR3 region is CSARPGGGTEAFF. CDR3 in DNA: TGCAGTGCCCGACCCGGGGGTGGCACTGAAGCTTTCTTT.

At least ten counts were recorded for this clonotype. The V call is TRBV30, the J call TRBJ1-5; D is uncertain. Germline loops: CDR1 GTSNPN, CDR2 SVGIG (reference sequence). With 1 base removed from V and 4 bases from J, the gap between germline ends came to 8 bases. The CDR3 covers 13 residues. The CDR3 is CAWSGAGNQPQHF. The CDR3 nucleotides read TGTGCCTGGAGTGGGGCAGGTAATCAGCCCCAGCATTTT.

In its sample, this clonotype was seen many times. The rearrangement joins TRBV28 to TRBJ1-6, with D possibly TRBD1 on 5 matching bases. V was trimmed by 6 bases and J by 9 bases, leaving 18 bases between them. This CDR3 is 15 amino acids long. Per the germline V gene, CDR1 is MDHEN and CDR2 is SYDVKM. The CDR3 loop is CASRWIEGRISPLHF. DNA of the CDR3: TGTGCCAGCAGGTGGATAGAGGGACGAATTTCACCCCTCCACTTT. Supplemented by reference TRBV28 and TRBJ1-6, the full variable domain reads DVKVTQSSRYLVKRTGEKVFLECVQDMDHENMFWYRQDPGLGLRLIYFSYDVKMKEKGDIPEGYSVSREKKERFSLILESASTNQTSMYLCASRWIEGRISPLHFGNGTRLTVT.

In this sample, this clonotype turned up many times. The J gene is TRBJ2-7, the V gene TRBV12-5; D perhaps matches TRBD2 (6 bases). From germline, CDR1 is LGHNT and CDR2 FRNRAP. This CDR3 region has 14 residues. The CDR3 DNA reads as TGTCACGACGAATTCGGGCTAGCGAGCTACGAGCAGTACTTC. Translation: CHDEFGLASYEQYF. Based on the CDR3 plus reference TRBV12-5 and TRBJ2-7, the full variable domain is DARVTQTPRHKVTEMGQEVTMRCQPILGHNTVFWYRQTMMQGLELLAYFRNRAPLDDSGMPKDRFSAEMPDATLATLKIQPSEPRDSAVYFCHDEFGLASYEQYFGPGTRLTVT.

There are many counts of this clonotype. The chain recombines TRBV7-9 with TRBJ2-1; TRBD2 is a possible D gene (5 bases). This CDR3 spans 12 amino acids. The V gene's germline CDR1 is SEHNR and CDR2 FQNEAQ (reference sequence). The V end lost 5 bases, the J end lost 9 bases, and 11 bases lay between the germline ends. The CDR3 bases are TGTGCCAGCAGCAATCTAGGACTTGAGCAGTTCTTC. It yields the protein CASSNLGLEQFF.

The chain recombines TRBV7-9 with TRBJ1-5; D remains unclear. This CDR3 has 13 amino acids. Trimming cost V 1 base and J 8 bases, with 9 bases left between them. Per germline, CDR1 SEHNR and CDR2 FQNEAQ (reference sequence). CDR3 DNA sequence: TGTGCCAGCAGCTTAGACTATCAGGAGCCCCAGCATTTT. It yields the protein CASSLDYQEPQHF.

The chain carries TRBV27 and TRBJ2-2; perhaps D is TRBD1 or TRBD2 (6 bases each). The CDR3 totals 14 residues. Germline lookup yields CDR1 MNHEY and CDR2 SMNVEV (reference sequence). The germline V and J ends were trimmed by 7 bases and 7 bases, with 16 bases remaining between them. CDR3 amino acids: CASKKSGAGGELFF. CDR3 sequence (DNA): TGTGCCAGCAAGAAATCGGGGGCTGGCGGGGAGCTGTTTTTT.

This clonotype appeared many times. The chain uses TRBV29-1 and TRBJ2-3; D is ambiguous. This CDR3 is built from 12 residues. Germline CDR1 SQVTM, CDR2 ANQGSEA. V shed 2 bases and J shed 2 bases, with 5 bases lying between them. This CDR3 is CSVETDTDTQYF. The CDR3 DNA sequence: TGCAGCGTTGAAACGGACACAGATACGCAGTATTTT.

This clonotype occurred many times. The J gene is TRBJ2-1, the V gene TRBV12-3 or TRBV12-4, with D possibly matching TRBD2 (6 bases). Trimming pared 1 base from V and 7 bases from J, leaving 14 bases between. The CDR3 is made up of 15 amino acids. CDR3 nucleotides: TGTGCCAGCAGTTTAGGGGAGGCCTACCCGAATGAGCAGTTCTTC. This sequence encodes CASSLGEAYPNEQFF.

This clonotype was detected ten times or more. The chain has TRBV11-2 and TRBJ2-3, with 10 bases fitting TRBD2. CDR3 length: 16 residues. J was trimmed by 1 base and V by 4 bases; bases with no gene match: 5. Germline lookup yields CDR1 SGHAT and CDR2 FQNNGV. The CDR3 loop is CASSYLAGVGTDTQYF. Written as DNA, the CDR3 is TGTGCCAGCAGCTATCTAGCGGGAGTAGGCACAGATACGCAGTATTTT.

This clonotype was recorded at least ten times. The V and J genes are TRBV24-1 and TRBJ2-2; 12 positions agree with TRBD1. The CDR3 consists of 16 residues. The germline CDR1 and CDR2 sequences are KGHDR and SFDVKD. The trim removed 4 bases at V and 8 bases at J, leaving 7 bases unmatched. The CDR3 sequence is CATSESGTGGRGELFF. The CDR3 DNA reads as TGTGCCACCAGTGAATCCGGGACAGGGGGCCGAGGGGAGCTGTTTTTT.

This clonotype was observed many times. This chain joins TRBV2 and TRBJ2-3, with TRBD2 matching 10 bases. The CDR3 sequence is 15 residues long. V shed 6 bases, J shed 0 bases, and the junction held 3 bases outside the gene matches. CDR1 SNHLY and CDR2 FYNNEI come from the germline V gene. CDR3 residues: CASRTSGSSTDTQYF. For the CDR3, the DNA is TGTGCCAGCAGGACTAGCGGGTCTAGCACAGATACGCAGTATTTT.